The 8 T cell receptor beta chains presented below share a single source sample, sequenced in a study of T cell responses to AZD1222 COVID-19 vaccine. Clones were read by immunoSEQ multiplex PCR, and TCRdb kept only the in-frame ones, dropping some. The table shows about 120,000 clones, with 85% to 95% occurring only once. This specimen consisted of peripheral blood, obtained on day 0 of AZD1222 vaccination. These TCRs come from an adult in good health.

This chain uses TRBV3-1 (or the pseudogene TRBV3-2) with TRBJ1-4; D may be TRBD1 (5 bases). The CDR3 covers 17 residues. The germline CDR1 and CDR2 sequences are LGHDT and YNNKEL (reference sequence). Trimming took off 4 bases at V and 4 bases at J, with 19 bases between the two ends. CDR3 nucleotides: TGTGCCAGCAGCCTACAGGCCCGTGGCCCTTATAATGAAAAACTGTTTTTT. Encoded protein: CASSLQARGPYNEKLFF.

The CDR3 protein is CASSEWGGAPSGANVLTF. The CDR3 DNA sequence: TGTGCCAGCAGTGAATGGGGAGGAGCGCCCTCTGGGGCCAACGTCCTGACTTTC. This chain links TRBV6-4 with TRBJ2-6; TRBD2 might be the D (6 bases). Trimming shortened V by 3 bases and J by 0 bases, and 15 bases separated the two germline ends. The CDR3 is 18 amino acids. Germline V gene lookup returns CDR1 MRHNA and CDR2 SNTAGT.

The chain joins TRBV28 to TRBJ1-4; D remains unclear. CDR1 is MDHEN and CDR2 is SYDVKM in the germline V gene. Trimming removed 1 base at V and 1 base at J, with 7 bases between. The CDR3 is 15 residues long. CDR3 sequence reads: CASSLLRETNEKLFF. Here the CDR3 DNA reads TGTGCCAGCAGTTTATTGCGTGAAACTAATGAAAAACTGTTTTTT.

The chain uses TRBV18 and TRBJ1-6; D gene uncertain. CDR3 length: 16 amino acids. Per the germline V gene, CDR1 is KGHSH and CDR2 is LQKENI. V gave up 3 bases and J gave up 8 bases, with 17 bases separating them. CDR3 protein: CASSPQPGRHDSPLHF. The CDR3 bases are TGTGCCAGCTCACCTCAACCGGGGAGACACGATTCACCCCTCCACTTT.

The genes are TRBV6-5 and TRBJ1-5, with D hard to call. Germline V gene sequence: CDR1 MNHEY, CDR2 SVGAGI. The length of the CDR3 is 12 residues. CDR3 loop: CALGGNNQPQHF. The CDR3 DNA is TGTGCGCTAGGCGGAAACAATCAGCCCCAGCATTTT.

The chain uses TRBV30 and TRBJ1-4; 7 bases align to TRBD1. This CDR3 is built from 14 residues. With 2 bases clipped from V and 7 bases from J, the junction kept 7 bases outside the gene matches. CDR1 GTSNPN and CDR2 SVGIG come from the germline V gene (reference sequence). In nucleotides, the CDR3 is TGTGCCTGGAGTCCAGACAGGGACGGTGAAAAACTGTTTTTT. This encodes CAWSPDRDGEKLFF.

The chain joins TRBV6-4 to TRBJ1-1; no definite D call. Germline V gene lookup returns CDR1 MRHNA and CDR2 SNTAGT. CDR3 size: 16 residues. Trimming stripped 3 bases from V and 2 bases from J, with 16 bases between. CDR3 DNA sequence: TGTGCCAGCAGTGATAGAGCGGACGGCCCCAACACTGAAGCTTTCTTT. Residues: CASSDRADGPNTEAFF.

The genes are TRBV3-1 (or the pseudogene TRBV3-2) and TRBJ2-7; unclear D gene. Trimming took 1 base from V and 3 from J, leaving 4 bases between them. Germline V gene sequence: CDR1 LGHDT, CDR2 YNNKEL (reference sequence). This CDR3 is built from 12 residues. CDR3 sequence reads: CASSQARYEQYF. CDR3 nucleotides: TGTGCCAGCAGCCAAGCGCGCTACGAGCAGTACTTC.